This is a list of T cell receptor beta chains from one sample in a study of CD8 T cells in Susac syndrome. Via MiXCR, TCRdb re-called the immunoSEQ multiplex PCR reads, giving one row per CDR3 protein. Here the sample spans 250,000 to 300,000 distinct CDR3 sequences, around nine tenths being singletons. The sequencing input was CD8+ T cells from PBMCs. The receptors stem from a human donor with multiple sclerosis. Both conserved end residues are part of each CDR3. A D gene is named only where the DNA matches it firmly. Size tells how often a clone was seen (once, few, many) or the class of an expanded clone, and some rows leave it out.

D: NA
J: TRBJ1-2
size: NA
V: TRBV7-9
CDR3: CASSINDGYTF
DNA: TGTGCCAGCAGCATAAATGATGGCTACACCTTC

D: TRBD2
J: TRBJ2-1
size: NA
V: TRBV7-8
CDR3: CASSLSTPAGGPGNEQFF
DNA: TGTGCCAGCAGCTTATCAACCCCAGCGGGAGGGCCTGGTAATGAGCAGTTCTTC

D: NA
J: TRBJ2-7
size: NA
V: TRBV7-8
CDR3: CASSPGGRGPYEQYF
DNA: TGTGCCAGCAGCCCAGGGGGGAGGGGACCCTACGAGCAGTACTTC

D: TRBD2
J: TRBJ2-1
size: NA
V: TRBV14
CDR3: CASSQAPFGLASYNEQFF
DNA: TGTGCCAGCAGCCAAGCTCCCTTCGGACTAGCCTCCTACAATGAGCAGTTCTTC

D: NA
J: TRBJ2-1
size: NA
V: TRBV6-5
CDR3: CASKVGADNEQFF
DNA: TGTGCCAGCAAGGTGGGAGCGGACAATGAGCAGTTCTTC

D: NA
J: TRBJ2-7
size: NA
V: TRBV7-2
CDR3: CASSSVSYEQYF
DNA: TGTGCCAGCAGCTCCGTCTCCTACGAGCAGTACTTC

D: TRBD2
J: TRBJ2-5
size: NA
V: TRBV27
CDR3: CASSLLEGGPGETQYF
DNA: TGTGCCAGCAGTTTACTGGAGGGAGGGCCTGGTGAGACCCAGTACTTC

D: NA
J: TRBJ2-7
size: NA
V: TRBV7-9
CDR3: CASQEGYEQYF
DNA: TGTGCCAGCCAAGAAGGCTACGAGCAGTACTTC

D: NA
J: TRBJ2-7
size: NA
V: TRBV27
CDR3: CASSLQGGNEQYF
DNA: TGTGCCAGCAGTTTACAGGGGGGAAACGAGCAGTACTTC

D: NA
J: TRBJ1-3
size: NA
V: TRBV9
CDR3: CASSAGLSPGNTIYF
DNA: TGTGCCAGCAGCGCGGGACTTTCCCCTGGAAACACCATATATTTT

D: NA
J: TRBJ1-1
size: NA
V: TRBV12-3/TRBV12-4
CDR3: CASSLGPGGEAFF
DNA: TGTGCCAGCAGTTTAGGTCCGGGCGGCGAAGCTTTCTTT

D: NA
J: TRBJ2-7
size: NA
V: TRBV12-3/TRBV12-4
CDR3: CASSWGLTYEQYF
DNA: TGTGCCAGCAGTTGGGGGCTAACCTACGAGCAGTACTTC

D: NA
J: TRBJ2-7
size: NA
V: TRBV7-2
CDR3: CASSEGPGRTYEQYF
DNA: TGTGCCAGCAGCGAGGGGCCGGGGAGAACTTACGAGCAGTACTTC

D: NA
J: TRBJ1-1
size: NA
V: TRBV20-1
CDR3: CSARTLVRPEAFF
DNA: TGCAGTGCTAGGACCCTGGTAAGACCTGAAGCTTTCTTT

D: NA
J: TRBJ2-3
size: NA
V: TRBV29-1
CDR3: CSAPDGRAPSTDTQYF
DNA: TGCAGCGCTCCCGATGGAAGGGCTCCTAGCACAGATACGCAGTATTTT

D: NA
J: TRBJ2-7
size: NA
V: TRBV7-9
CDR3: CASSLAGHSNEQYF
DNA: TGTGCCAGCAGCTTAGCGGGACATTCGAACGAGCAGTACTTC

D: NA
J: TRBJ1-2
size: NA
V: TRBV5-1
CDR3: CASSLVSLGPYGYTF
DNA: TGCGCCAGCAGCTTGGTCTCTCTGGGGCCCTATGGCTACACCTTC

D: NA
J: TRBJ1-5
size: NA
V: TRBV20-1
CDR3: CSALRQVSGQPQHF
DNA: TGCAGTGCTTTAAGACAAGTCTCTGGTCAGCCCCAGCATTTT

D: TRBD1
J: TRBJ2-2
size: NA
V: TRBV29-1
CDR3: CSVQGVVFNTGELFF
DNA: TGCAGCGTCCAGGGGGTTGTATTTAACACCGGGGAGCTGTTTTTT

D: NA
J: TRBJ1-1
size: NA
V: TRBV4-1
CDR3: CASSPRWLTEAFF
DNA: TGCGCCAGCAGCCCCAGGTGGCTTACTGAAGCTTTCTTT

D: NA
J: TRBJ2-7
size: NA
V: TRBV18
CDR3: CASSPPTGSNYYEQYF
DNA: TGTGCCAGCTCACCACCCACAGGGTCCAACTACTACGAGCAGTACTTC

D: NA
J: TRBJ1-5
size: NA
V: TRBV6-2/TRBV6-3
CDR3: CASSYGNQPQHF
DNA: TGTGCCAGCAGTTACGGTAATCAGCCCCAGCATTTT

D: NA
J: TRBJ1-5
size: once
V: TRBV12-3/TRBV12-4
CDR3: CASSLVEVQPQHF
DNA: TGTGCCAGCAGTTTGGTGGAGGTTCAGCCCCAGCATTTT

D: NA
J: TRBJ1-1
size: once
V: TRBV12-3/TRBV12-4
CDR3: CASSLSGGRGAFF
DNA: TGTGCCAGCAGTTTAAGCGGGGGCAGAGGGGCTTTCTTT

D: NA
J: TRBJ1-1
size: NA
V: TRBV5-6
CDR3: CASSLRDKKVHTEAFF
DNA: TGTGCCAGCAGCTTGCGGGACAAAAAGGTCCACACTGAAGCTTTCTTT

D: NA
J: TRBJ2-7
size: NA
V: TRBV27
CDR3: CASSSGIEQYF
DNA: TGTGCCAGCAGTTCGGGCATCGAGCAGTACTTC

D: NA
J: TRBJ2-7
size: NA
V: TRBV7-9
CDR3: CASSSRSYEQYF
DNA: TGTGCCAGCAGCTCGCGGAGTTACGAGCAGTACTTC

D: NA
J: TRBJ1-1
size: NA
V: TRBV6-5
CDR3: CASSTGAGTEAFF
DNA: TGTGCCAGCAGTACCGGGGCCGGGACTGAAGCTTTCTTT

D: NA
J: TRBJ1-4
size: NA
V: TRBV4-2
CDR3: CASSQDPGVYEKLFF
DNA: TGTGCCAGCAGCCAAGATCCCGGGGTTTACGAAAAACTGTTTTTT

D: TRBD1
J: TRBJ2-7
size: NA
V: TRBV13
CDR3: CASSLDGQGSTYEQYF
DNA: TGTGCCAGCAGCTTAGATGGACAGGGGTCCACCTACGAGCAGTACTTC

D: TRBD1
J: TRBJ1-2
size: NA
V: TRBV13
CDR3: CASGLGTAIGYTF
DNA: TGTGCCAGCGGCTTGGGGACAGCTATTGGCTACACCTTC

D: NA
J: TRBJ2-7
size: NA
V: TRBV5-1
CDR3: CASSRGTAKNEQYF
DNA: TGCGCCAGCAGTCGGGGGACAGCTAAAAACGAGCAGTACTTC

D: TRBD1
J: TRBJ1-2
size: NA
V: TRBV29-1
CDR3: CSVEVMTGVGYGYTF
DNA: TGCAGCGTTGAAGTTATGACAGGGGTTGGCTATGGCTACACCTTC

D: TRBD1
J: TRBJ1-5
size: NA
V: TRBV12-3/TRBV12-4
CDR3: CASRRQGLGNQPQHF
DNA: TGTGCCAGCAGAAGACAGGGGCTAGGCAATCAGCCCCAGCATTTT

D: NA
J: TRBJ1-2
size: NA
V: TRBV5-1
CDR3: CASSPDGLSNYGYTF
DNA: TGCGCCAGCAGCCCTGACGGTTTATCTAACTATGGCTACACCTTC

D: NA
J: TRBJ2-1
size: NA
V: TRBV7-9
CDR3: CASSPWWNNEQFF
DNA: TGTGCCAGCAGCCCATGGTGGAACAATGAGCAGTTCTTC

D: TRBD1
J: TRBJ2-5
size: NA
V: TRBV12-3/TRBV12-4
CDR3: CASSPSRGGAGETQYF
DNA: TGTGCCAGCAGTCCTAGTCGAGGGGGCGCGGGAGAGACCCAGTACTTC

D: NA
J: TRBJ2-5
size: NA
V: TRBV2
CDR3: CASKSWAVGPLQETQYF
DNA: TGTGCCAGCAAAAGTTGGGCCGTAGGACCCTTACAAGAGACCCAGTACTTC

D: TRBD2
J: TRBJ2-1
size: NA
V: TRBV7-2
CDR3: CASSLGTSGSHEQFF
DNA: TGTGCCAGCAGCTTAGGGACTAGCGGGAGTCATGAGCAGTTCTTC

D: NA
J: TRBJ1-1
size: once
V: TRBV29-1
CDR3: CSVFFRTEAFF
DNA: TGCAGCGTTTTTTTCCGCACTGAAGCTTTCTTT

D: NA
J: TRBJ2-2
size: NA
V: TRBV24-1
CDR3: CATSDLRGGSGELFF
DNA: TGTGCCACCAGTGATCTTAGGGGGGGCAGCGGGGAGCTGTTTTTT

D: NA
J: TRBJ1-3
size: NA
V: TRBV14
CDR3: CASSLLMRQRGNTIYF
DNA: TGTGCCAGCAGTCTACTGATGCGACAGCGCGGAAACACCATATATTTT